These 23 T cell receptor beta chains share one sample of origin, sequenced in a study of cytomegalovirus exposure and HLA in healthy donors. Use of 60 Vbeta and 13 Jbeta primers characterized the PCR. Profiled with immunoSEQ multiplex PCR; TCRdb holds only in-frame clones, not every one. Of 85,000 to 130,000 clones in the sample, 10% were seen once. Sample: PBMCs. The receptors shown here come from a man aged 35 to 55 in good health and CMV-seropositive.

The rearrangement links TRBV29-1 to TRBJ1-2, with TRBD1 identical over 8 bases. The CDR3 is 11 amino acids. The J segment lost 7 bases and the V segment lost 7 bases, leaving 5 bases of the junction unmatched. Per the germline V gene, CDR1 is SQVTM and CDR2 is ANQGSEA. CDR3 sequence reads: CSAGTGTGYTF. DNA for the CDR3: TGCAGCGCTGGGACAGGTACTGGCTACACCTTC.

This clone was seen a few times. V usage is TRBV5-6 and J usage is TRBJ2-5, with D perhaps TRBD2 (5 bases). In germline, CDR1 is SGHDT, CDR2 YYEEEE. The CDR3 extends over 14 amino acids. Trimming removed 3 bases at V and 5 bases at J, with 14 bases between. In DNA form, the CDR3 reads TGTGCCAGCAGCTCCGTGGAGGTAGGCGAGACCCAGTACTTC. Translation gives CASSSVEVGETQYF.

The CDR3 coding sequence is TGTGCCAGCAGTTTATCGGGGGTAAGGGCAGGAAGTGAAGCTTTCTTT. It yields the protein CASSLSGVRAGSEAFF. The chain combines TRBV28 with TRBJ1-1; D may be TRBD1 (5 bases). The CDR3 spans 16 residues. Germline loops: CDR1 MDHEN, CDR2 SYDVKM. Trimming cost V 1 base and J 7 bases, with 19 bases left between them. Full variable domain (outside the CDR3, taken from reference TRBV28 and TRBJ1-1): DVKVTQSSRYLVKRTGEKVFLECVQDMDHENMFWYRQDPGLGLRLIYFSYDVKMKEKGDIPEGYSVSREKKERFSLILESASTNQTSMYLCASSLSGVRAGSEAFFGQGTRLTVV.

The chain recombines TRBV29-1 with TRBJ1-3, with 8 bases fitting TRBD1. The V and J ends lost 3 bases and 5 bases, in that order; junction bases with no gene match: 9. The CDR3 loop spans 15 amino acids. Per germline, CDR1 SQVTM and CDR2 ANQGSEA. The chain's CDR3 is CSVEVLRTGRNTIYF. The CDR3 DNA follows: TGCAGCGTTGAGGTATTGAGGACAGGGAGAAACACCATATATTTT.

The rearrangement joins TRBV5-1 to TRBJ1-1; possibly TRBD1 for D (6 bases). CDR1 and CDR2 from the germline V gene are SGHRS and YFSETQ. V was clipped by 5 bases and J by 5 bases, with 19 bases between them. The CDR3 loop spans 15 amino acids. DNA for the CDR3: TGCGCCAGCAGGCCCGCTACAGGGTCAAGGACTGAAGCTTTCTTT. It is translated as CASRPATGSRTEAFF.

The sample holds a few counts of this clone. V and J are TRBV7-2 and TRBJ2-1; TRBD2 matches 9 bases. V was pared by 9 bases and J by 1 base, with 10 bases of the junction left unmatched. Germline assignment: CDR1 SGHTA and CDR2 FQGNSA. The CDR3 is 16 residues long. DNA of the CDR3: TGTGCCAGGACTAAGTTGACTAGCGGATCCTACAATGAGCAGTTCTTC. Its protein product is CARTKLTSGSYNEQFF. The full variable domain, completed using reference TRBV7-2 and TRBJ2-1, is GAGVSQSPSNKVTEKGKDVELRCDPISGHTALYWYRQSLGQGLEFLIYFQGNSAPDKSGLPSDRFSAERTGGSVSTLTIQRTQQEDSAVYLCARTKLTSGSYNEQFFGPGTRLTVL.

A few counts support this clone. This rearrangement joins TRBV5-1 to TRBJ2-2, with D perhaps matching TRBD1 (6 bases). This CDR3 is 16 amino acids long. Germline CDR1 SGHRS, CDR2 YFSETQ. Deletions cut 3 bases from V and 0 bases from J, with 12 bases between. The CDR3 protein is CASSWTVDTNTGELFF. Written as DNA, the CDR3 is TGCGCCAGCAGCTGGACAGTTGATACGAACACCGGGGAGCTGTTTTTT.

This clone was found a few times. CDR3 coding DNA: TGTGCCAGCAGTGAAGAGCTGATCGGACAGAACACCATATATTTT. Amino acid sequence: CASSEELIGQNTIYF. V usage is TRBV6-1 and J usage is TRBJ1-3; D may be TRBD1 (6 bases). The CDR3 sequence is 15 residues long. V was shortened by 1 base and J by 7 bases, with 14 bases between the two germline ends. The V gene's germline CDR1 is MNHNS and CDR2 SASEGT.

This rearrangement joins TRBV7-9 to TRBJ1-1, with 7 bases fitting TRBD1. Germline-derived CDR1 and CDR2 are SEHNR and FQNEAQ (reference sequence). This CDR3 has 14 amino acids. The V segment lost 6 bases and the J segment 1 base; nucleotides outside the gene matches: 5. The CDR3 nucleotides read TGTGCCAGCAGAAAAGACAGGGAGAACACTGAAGCTTTCTTT. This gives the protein CASRKDRENTEAFF.

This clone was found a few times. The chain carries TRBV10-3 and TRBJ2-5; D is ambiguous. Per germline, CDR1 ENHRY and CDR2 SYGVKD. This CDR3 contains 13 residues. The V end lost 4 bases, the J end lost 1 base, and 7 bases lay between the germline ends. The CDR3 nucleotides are TGTGCCATCAGTGTAGCAGCCCAAGAGACCCAGTACTTC. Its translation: CAISVAAQETQYF.

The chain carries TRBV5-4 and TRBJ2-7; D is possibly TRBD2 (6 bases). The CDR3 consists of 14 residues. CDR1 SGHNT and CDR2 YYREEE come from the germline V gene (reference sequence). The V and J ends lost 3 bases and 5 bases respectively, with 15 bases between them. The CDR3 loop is CASSSQGGGDEQYF. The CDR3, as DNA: TGTGCCAGCAGCTCGCAGGGAGGTGGAGACGAGCAGTACTTC.

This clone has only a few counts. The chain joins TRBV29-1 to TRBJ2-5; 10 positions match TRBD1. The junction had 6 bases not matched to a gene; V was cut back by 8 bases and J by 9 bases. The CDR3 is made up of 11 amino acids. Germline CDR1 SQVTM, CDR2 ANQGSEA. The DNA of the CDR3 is TGCAGCCCCCAGGACAGGGGGGCCCAGTACTTC. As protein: CSPQDRGAQYF.

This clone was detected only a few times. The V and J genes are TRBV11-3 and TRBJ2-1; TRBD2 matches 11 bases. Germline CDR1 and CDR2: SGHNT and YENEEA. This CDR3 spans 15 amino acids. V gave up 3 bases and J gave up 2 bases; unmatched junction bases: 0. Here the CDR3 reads CASSLTSGAYNEQFF. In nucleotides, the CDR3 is TGTGCCAGCAGCTTGACTAGCGGGGCCTACAATGAGCAGTTCTTC.

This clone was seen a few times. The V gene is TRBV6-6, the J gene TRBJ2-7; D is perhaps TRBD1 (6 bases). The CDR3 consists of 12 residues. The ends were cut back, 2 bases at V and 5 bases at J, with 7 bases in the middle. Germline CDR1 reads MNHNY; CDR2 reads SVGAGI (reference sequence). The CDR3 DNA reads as TGTGCCAGCAGTTACAGACAGGACGAGCAGTACTTC. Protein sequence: CASSYRQDEQYF.

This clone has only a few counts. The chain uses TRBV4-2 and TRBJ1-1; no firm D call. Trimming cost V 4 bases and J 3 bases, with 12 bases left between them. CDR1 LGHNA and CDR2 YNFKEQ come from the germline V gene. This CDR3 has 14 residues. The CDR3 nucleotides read TGTGCCAGCAGCCCTCGTTCGGGTTACACTGAAGCTTTCTTT. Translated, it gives CASSPRSGYTEAFF.

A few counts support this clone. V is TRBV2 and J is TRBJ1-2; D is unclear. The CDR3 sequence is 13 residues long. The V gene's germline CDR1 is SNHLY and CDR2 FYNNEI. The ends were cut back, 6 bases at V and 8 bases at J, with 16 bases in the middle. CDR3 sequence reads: CASSVGWREGYTF. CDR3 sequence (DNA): TGTGCCAGCAGCGTCGGTTGGAGAGAGGGCTACACCTTC. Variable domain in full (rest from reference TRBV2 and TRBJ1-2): EPEVTQTPSHQVTQMGQEVILRCVPISNHLYFYWYRQILGQKVEFLVSFYNNEISEKSEIFDDQFSVERPDGSNFTLKIRSTKLEDSAMYFCASSVGWREGYTFGSGTRLTVV.

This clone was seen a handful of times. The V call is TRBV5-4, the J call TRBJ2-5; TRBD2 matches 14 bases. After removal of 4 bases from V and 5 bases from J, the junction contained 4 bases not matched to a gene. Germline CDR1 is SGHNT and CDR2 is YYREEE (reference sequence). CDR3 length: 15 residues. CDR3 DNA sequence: TGTGCCAGCAGCAAGACTAGCGGGAGGGCGGAGACCCAGTACTTC. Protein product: CASSKTSGRAETQYF. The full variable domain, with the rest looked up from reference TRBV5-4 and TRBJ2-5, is ETGVTQSPTHLIKTRGQQVTLRCSSQSGHNTVSWYQQALGQGPQFIFQYYREEENGRGNFPPRFSGLQFPNYSSELNVNALELDDSALYLCASSKTSGRAETQYFGPGTRLLVL.

The CDR3 is CASSDGWTGQISYEQYF. Here the CDR3 DNA reads TGTGCCAGCAGTGATGGCTGGACAGGGCAGATATCCTACGAGCAGTACTTC. The rearrangement links TRBV2 to TRBJ2-7; 8 bases map to TRBD1. Germline-derived CDR1 and CDR2 are SNHLY and FYNNEI. This CDR3 contains 17 residues. The V gene end was trimmed by 3 bases and the J gene end by 1 base; junction bases not matched to a gene: 11.

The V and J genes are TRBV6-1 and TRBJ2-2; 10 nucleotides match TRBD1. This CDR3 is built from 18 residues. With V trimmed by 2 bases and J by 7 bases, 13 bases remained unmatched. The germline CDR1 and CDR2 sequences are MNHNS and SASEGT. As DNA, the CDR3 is TGTGCCAGCAGTGAATTTTTAGACAGGGGGCTTTTCTTCGGGGAGCTGTTTTTT. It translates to CASSEFLDRGLFFGELFF.

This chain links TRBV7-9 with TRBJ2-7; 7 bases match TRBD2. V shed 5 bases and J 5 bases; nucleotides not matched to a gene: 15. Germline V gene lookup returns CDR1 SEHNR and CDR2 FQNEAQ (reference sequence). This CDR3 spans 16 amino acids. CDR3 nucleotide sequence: TGTGCCAGCAGCGAGCGGAGTGCGGGAGTTATCGACGAGCAGTACTTC. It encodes CASSERSAGVIDEQYF. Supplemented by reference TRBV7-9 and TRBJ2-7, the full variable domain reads DTGVSQNPRHKITKRGQNVTFRCDPISEHNRLYWYRQTLGQGPEFLTYFQNEAQLEKSRLLSDRFSAERPKGSFSTLEIQRTEQGDSAMYLCASSERSAGVIDEQYFGPGTRLTVT.

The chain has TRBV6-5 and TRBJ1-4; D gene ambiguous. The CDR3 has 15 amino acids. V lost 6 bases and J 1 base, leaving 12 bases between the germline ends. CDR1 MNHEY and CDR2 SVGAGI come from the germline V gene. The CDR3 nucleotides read TGTGCCAGCAGCCCGATGGCGGAAACTAATGAAAAACTGTTTTTT. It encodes CASSPMAETNEKLFF.

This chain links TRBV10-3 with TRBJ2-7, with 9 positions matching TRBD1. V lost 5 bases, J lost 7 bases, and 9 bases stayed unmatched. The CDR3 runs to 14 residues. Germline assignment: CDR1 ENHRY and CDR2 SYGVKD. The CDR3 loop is CAISRQGVMGEQYF. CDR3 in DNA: TGTGCCATCAGTAGACAGGGGGTTATGGGTGAGCAGTACTTC.

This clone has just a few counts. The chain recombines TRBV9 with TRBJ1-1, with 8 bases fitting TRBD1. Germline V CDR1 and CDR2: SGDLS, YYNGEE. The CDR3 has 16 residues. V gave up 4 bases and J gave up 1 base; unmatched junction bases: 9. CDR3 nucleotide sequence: TGTGCCAGCAGCCCCAGACAGGGGCTATGGAACACTGAAGCTTTCTTT. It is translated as CASSPRQGLWNTEAFF.